These 21 T cell receptor beta chains were all obtained from the same sample, sequenced in a study of OX40 agonist ivuxolimab in advanced cancers. Measured with immunoSEQ multiplex PCR; TCRdb has only the in-frame clones, and not every one. The table shows some 110,000 clones, with 90% occurring only once. Sequences were derived from CD4+ or CD8+ T cells sorted from blood, sampled in a trial of the OX40 agonist ivuxolimab. The receptors come from an adult with an advanced solid tumor such as melanoma, head and neck, liver or kidney cancer.

This sequence joins TRBV12-2 and TRBJ1-1; the table's TRBD1 call for D was not verified on the DNA. TRBV12-2 is an annotated pseudogene. The CDR3 is 13 residues long. The CDR3 DNA reads TGTGCAAGTCGCCGCGTCAGGGGCACTGAAGCTTTCTTT. This translates into CASRRVRGTEAFF.

The sample holds a few counts of this clone. V is TRBV18 and J is TRBJ1-6; no clear D. V shed 2 bases and J shed 10 bases, with 12 bases lying between them. The CDR3 runs to 14 residues. Per the germline V gene, CDR1 is KGHSH and CDR2 is LQKENI. The CDR3: CASSPGEGRSPLHF. In DNA form, the CDR3 reads TGTGCCAGCTCACCAGGGGAGGGTCGGTCACCCCTCCACTTT.

V usage is TRBV29-1 and J usage is TRBJ2-2; D remains ambiguous. CDR1 and CDR2 (germline): SQVTM, ANQGSEA. Trimming left V 1 base short and J 2 bases short, with 11 bases between. The CDR3 covers 15 residues. Here the CDR3 reads CSVEAGSRNTGELFF. As DNA, the CDR3 is TGCAGCGTTGAAGCCGGCAGCCGTAACACCGGGGAGCTGTTTTTT.

V usage is TRBV10-1 and J usage is TRBJ1-1; no clear D. The germline gives CDR1 WNHNN, CDR2 SYGVQD (reference sequence). V was trimmed by 3 bases and J by 3 bases, leaving 8 bases between them. This CDR3 spans 13 amino acids. The CDR3 bases are TGCGCCAGCAGTGAAGAAGGATACACTGAAGCTTTCTTT. Its protein product is CASSEEGYTEAFF.

J is TRBJ2-3 and V is TRBV30; 11 bases agree with TRBD2. V shed 3 bases and J 8 bases; nucleotides not matched to a gene: 10. From germline, CDR1 is GTSNPN and CDR2 SVGIG (reference sequence). The CDR3 contains 15 residues. The CDR3 DNA reads as TGTGCCTGGAGCGCACGACTAGCGGGGTTAGGTACGCAGTATTTT. It is translated as CAWSARLAGLGTQYF. The variable domain in full, completed from reference TRBV30 and TRBJ2-3, reads SQTIHQWPATLVQPVGSPLSLECTVEGTSNPNLYWYRQAAGRGLQLLFYSVGIGQISSEVPQNLSASRPQDRQFILSSKKLLLSDSGFYLCAWSARLAGLGTQYFGPGTRLTVL.

The chain employs TRBV5-3 and TRBJ1-1, with D unresolved. TRBV5-3 is flagged as an ORF with uncertain function. V gave up 3 bases and J gave up 1 base, with 13 bases separating them. The CDR3 loop spans 15 amino acids. CDR3 nucleotides: TGTGCCAGAAGCTCCACAGAATTATCGAACACTGAAGCTTTCTTT. Protein product: CARSSTELSNTEAFF.

V and J are TRBV5-5 and TRBJ1-5; D possibly corresponds to TRBD1 (5 bases). The CDR3 is 15 amino acids. The germline V gene encodes CDR1 SGHKS and CDR2 YYEKEE (reference sequence). The V and J ends lost 2 bases and 0 bases respectively, with 9 bases between them. CDR3 DNA sequence: TGTGCCAGCAGCTTAACAGGCAATAGCAATCAGCCCCAGCATTTT. This encodes CASSLTGNSNQPQHF.

V is TRBV28 and J is TRBJ2-3; D gene unclear. Trimming took off 5 bases at V and 1 base at J, with 16 bases between the two ends. The length of the CDR3 is 16 residues. Germline CDR1 is MDHEN and CDR2 is SYDVKM. The CDR3 loop is CASSPEEKGGTDTQYF. The CDR3 nucleotides read TGTGCCAGCAGTCCCGAGGAAAAGGGTGGCACAGATACGCAGTATTTT.

The chain has TRBV4-2 and TRBJ1-5; D gene uncertain. The CDR3 is 12 amino acids. Germline V gene data show CDR1 as LGHNA and CDR2 as YNFKEQ. Trimming removed 0 bases at V and 9 bases at J, with 6 bases between. For the CDR3, the DNA is TGTGCCAGCAGCCAAGATGTAGGGCCCCAGCATTTT. Translating gives CASSQDVGPQHF.

The rearrangement links TRBV11-3 to TRBJ2-3; no clear D. Trimming cost V 4 bases and J 3 bases, with 14 bases left between them. This CDR3 region has 15 residues. Germline V gives CDR1 SGHNT, CDR2 YENEEA. CDR3 in DNA: TGTGCCAGCAGCTACTTGACCCGACGGACAGATACGCAGTATTTT. Translating gives CASSYLTRRTDTQYF.

The V and J genes are TRBV15 and TRBJ2-1; D perhaps matches TRBD1 (5 bases). Between the trimmed V and J ends, which lost 8 bases and 10 bases, there was a span of 18 bases. The CDR3 sequence is 13 residues long. Germline V CDR1 and CDR2: LNHNV, YYDKDF (reference sequence). The chain's CDR3 is CATASWQGSEQFF. DNA for the CDR3: TGTGCCACCGCTTCATGGCAGGGTAGCGAGCAGTTCTTC.

The chain is built from TRBV6-1 and TRBJ2-7; D is perhaps TRBD2 (6 bases). Per the germline V gene, CDR1 is MNHNS and CDR2 is SASEGT. Trimming took 5 bases from V and 10 from J, leaving 12 bases between them. CDR3 length: 11 amino acids. The CDR3 here is CASSYGGDQYF. CDR3 coding DNA: TGTGCCAGCAGTTACGGAGGGGATCAGTACTTC.

The genes are TRBV4-3 and TRBJ2-5; possible D gene TRBD1, 7 bases. This CDR3 has 15 residues. The V and J ends lost 0 bases and 2 bases respectively, with 10 bases between them. The V gene's germline CDR1 is LGHNA and CDR2 YSLEER. CDR3 DNA: TGCGCCAGCAGCCAAGACAGGGGGAGGCAAGAGACCCAGTACTTC. Its translation: CASSQDRGRQETQYF.

J is TRBJ1-3 and V is TRBV11-3; TRBD1 is a possible D gene (5 bases). The CDR3 runs to 13 residues. Deletions cut 5 bases from V and 3 bases from J, with 8 bases between. The germline V gene encodes CDR1 SGHNT and CDR2 YENEEA. DNA of the CDR3: TGTGCCAGCAGCGGGACGGATGGAAACACCATATATTTT. Translated, it gives CASSGTDGNTIYF.

The chain is built from TRBV5-4 and TRBJ2-5; 7 positions agree with TRBD2. The ends lost 0 bases at V and 0 bases at J; junction bases unmatched: 5. This CDR3 spans 16 amino acids. The germline gives CDR1 SGHNT, CDR2 YYREEE (reference sequence). The CDR3 DNA reads TGTGCCAGCAGCTTGGGGCTGGCGGGGGACCAAGAGACCCAGTACTTC. Protein product: CASSLGLAGDQETQYF.

The rearrangement links TRBV29-1 to TRBJ1-5, with TRBD1 as a possible D gene (6 bases). V lost 6 bases and J 7 bases, leaving 16 bases between the germline ends. Germline CDR1 SQVTM, CDR2 ANQGSEA. The CDR3 spans 13 residues. CDR3 amino acids: CSVQEGVGQPQHF. CDR3 sequence (DNA): TGCAGCGTCCAGGAGGGGGTAGGGCAGCCCCAGCATTTT.

The chain recombines TRBV28 with TRBJ2-3; 8 bases line up with TRBD1. Trimming removed 2 bases from V and 4 bases from J; junction bases left unmatched: 8. This CDR3 has 16 residues. Germline V CDR1 and CDR2: MDHEN, SYDVKM. In nucleotides, the CDR3 is TGTGCCAGCAGTTTAGCTGGGACAGGTCACCCAGATACGCAGTATTTT. It is translated as CASSLAGTGHPDTQYF. The full variable domain, its missing parts supplied by reference TRBV28 and TRBJ2-3, is DVKVTQSSRYLVKRTGEKVFLECVQDMDHENMFWYRQDPGLGLRLIYFSYDVKMKEKGDIPEGYSVSREKKERFSLILESASTNQTSMYLCASSLAGTGHPDTQYFGPGTRLTVL.

This sequence joins TRBV11-1 and TRBJ1-3; D unclear. Trimming cost V 2 bases and J 2 bases, with 7 bases left between them. Germline V gene lookup returns CDR1 SGHAT and CDR2 FQDESV (reference sequence). The CDR3 consists of 14 residues. Here the CDR3 DNA reads TGTGCCAGCAGCTTATTCGGCCCTGGAAACACCATATATTTT. This gives the protein CASSLFGPGNTIYF.

This clone came up a few times. The CDR3 is CASSVSGTAYEQYF. Written as DNA, the CDR3 is TGCGCCAGCAGCGTCTCCGGGACAGCCTACGAGCAGTACTTC. V gene TRBV5-1 combines with J gene TRBJ2-7; 7 bases map to TRBD1. CDR1 SGHRS and CDR2 YFSETQ come from the germline V gene. There are 14 residues in the CDR3. Trimming at V came to 4 bases and at J to 2 bases, leaving 6 bases not matched to a gene.

CDR3 coding DNA: TGTGCCAGCAGTGACGGGAAGAATTCACCCCTCCACTTT. It yields the protein CASSDGKNSPLHF. This chain uses TRBV6-1 with TRBJ1-6; D is ambiguous. CDR3 length: 13 amino acids. Looked up from germline, CDR1 is MNHNS and CDR2 is SASEGT. Deletions cut 3 bases from V and 7 bases from J, with 7 bases between.

The rearrangement joins TRBV7-3 to TRBJ2-3; D not resolved. Trimming removed 5 bases at V and 2 bases at J, with 11 bases between. Germline V gives CDR1 SGHTA, CDR2 FQGTGA. The CDR3 extends over 14 amino acids. DNA for the CDR3: TGTGCCAGCAGCCCAATGACAAACACAGATACGCAGTATTTT. Amino acid sequence: CASSPMTNTDTQYF.